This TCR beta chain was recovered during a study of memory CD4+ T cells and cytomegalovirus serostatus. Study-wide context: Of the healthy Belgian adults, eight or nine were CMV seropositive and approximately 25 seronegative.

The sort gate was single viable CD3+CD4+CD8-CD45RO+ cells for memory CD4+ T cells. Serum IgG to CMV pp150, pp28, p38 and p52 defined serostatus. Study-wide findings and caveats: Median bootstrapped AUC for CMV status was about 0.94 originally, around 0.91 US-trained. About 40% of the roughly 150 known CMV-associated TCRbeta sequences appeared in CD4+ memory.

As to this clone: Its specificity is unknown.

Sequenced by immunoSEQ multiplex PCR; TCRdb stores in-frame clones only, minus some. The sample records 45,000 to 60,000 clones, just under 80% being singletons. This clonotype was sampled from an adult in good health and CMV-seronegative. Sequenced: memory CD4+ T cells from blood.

The CDR3 region is CSANNQETQYF. The CDR3 DNA reads TGCAGTGCTAATAACCAAGAGACCCAGTACTTC. The chain carries TRBV20-1 and TRBJ2-5, with D hard to call. Germline CDR1 and CDR2: DFQATT and SNEGSKA (reference sequence). Trimming took 4 bases from V and 0 from J, leaving 3 bases between them. This CDR3 contains 11 residues.